This T cell receptor beta chain originates from a study of identical twins. Regarding the study as a whole: Compared with models, monozygotic twins showed more out-of-frame TCR alpha sharing. Invariant MAIT and iNKT cells are populations that could partly confound zero-insertion analyses.

Template switching added a universal primer binding site, and final cDNA carried unique molecular identifiers. TCRdb processed the 5' RACE reads anew with MiXCR; each CDR3 protein has one entry. The sample contains under 900,000 distinct CDR3 sequences, about 12% of which appear only once. The CDR3 length is 15 residues. V lost 6 bases and J lost 0; bases outside the gene matches: 7. The V gene's germline CDR1 is DFQATT and CDR2 SNEGSKA (reference sequence). As to this clonotype: Its specificity is unknown.

The sample was also reused in another study, on yellow fever vaccine responses in identical twins.

The sequence was collected from a woman between 18 and 29 years old in good health. The chain has TRBV20-1 and TRBJ2-4; 8 bases map to TRBD1. Sequencing was done on a sample of PBMCs. The CDR3 reads CSATGQELAKNIQYF. The CDR3 region has the DNA TGCAGTGCGACGGGACAGGAGTTAGCCAAAAACATTCAGTACTTC.